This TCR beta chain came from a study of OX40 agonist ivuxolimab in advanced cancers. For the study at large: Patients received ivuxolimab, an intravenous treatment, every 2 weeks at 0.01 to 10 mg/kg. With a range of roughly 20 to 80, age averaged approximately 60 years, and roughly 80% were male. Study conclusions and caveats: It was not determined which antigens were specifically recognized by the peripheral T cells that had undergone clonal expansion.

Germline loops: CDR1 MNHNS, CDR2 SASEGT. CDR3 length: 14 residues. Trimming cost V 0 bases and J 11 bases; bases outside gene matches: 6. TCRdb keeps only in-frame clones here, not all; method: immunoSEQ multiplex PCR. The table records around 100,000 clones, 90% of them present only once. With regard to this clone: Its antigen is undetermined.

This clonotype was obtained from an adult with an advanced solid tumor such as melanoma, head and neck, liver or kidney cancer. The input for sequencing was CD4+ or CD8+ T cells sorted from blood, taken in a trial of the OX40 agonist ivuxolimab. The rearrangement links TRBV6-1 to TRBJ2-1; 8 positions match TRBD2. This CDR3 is CASSEAERGNKQFF. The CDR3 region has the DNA TGTGCCAGCAGTGAAGCGGAGCGGGGGAATAAGCAGTTCTTC.